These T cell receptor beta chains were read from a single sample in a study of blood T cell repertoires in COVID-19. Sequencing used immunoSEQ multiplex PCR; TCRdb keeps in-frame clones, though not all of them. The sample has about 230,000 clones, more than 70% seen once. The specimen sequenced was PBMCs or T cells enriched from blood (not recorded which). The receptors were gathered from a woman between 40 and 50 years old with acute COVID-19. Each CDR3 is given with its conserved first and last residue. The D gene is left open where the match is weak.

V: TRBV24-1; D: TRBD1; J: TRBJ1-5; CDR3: CATSQGASNQPQHF
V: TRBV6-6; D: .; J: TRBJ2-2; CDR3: CASSYRGAKNTGELFF
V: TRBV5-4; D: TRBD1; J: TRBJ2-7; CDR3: CASSLIGQGTYEQYF
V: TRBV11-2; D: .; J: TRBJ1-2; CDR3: CASSYWGQGGYTF
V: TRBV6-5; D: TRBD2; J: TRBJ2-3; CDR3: CASRAGGFTDTQYF
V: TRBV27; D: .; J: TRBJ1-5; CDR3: CASRPTGGGNQPQHF
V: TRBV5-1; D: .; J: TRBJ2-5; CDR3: CASSLGGVQETQYF
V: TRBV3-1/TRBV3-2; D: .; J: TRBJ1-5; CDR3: CASSQGQGGNQPQHF
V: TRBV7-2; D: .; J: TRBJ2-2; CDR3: CASSPQLVTGELFF
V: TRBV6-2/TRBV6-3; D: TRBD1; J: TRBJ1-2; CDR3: CASSLQGAYGYTF
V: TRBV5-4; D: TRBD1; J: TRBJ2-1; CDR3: CASSIRTGALPEQFF
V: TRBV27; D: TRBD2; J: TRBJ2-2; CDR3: CASSFGGRASDTGELFF
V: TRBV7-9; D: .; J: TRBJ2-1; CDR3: CASSFQLVAGYNEQFF
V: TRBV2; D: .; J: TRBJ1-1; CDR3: CASSAGRTVSFGAFF
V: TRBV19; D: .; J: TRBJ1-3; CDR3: CASTINSGVGNTIYF
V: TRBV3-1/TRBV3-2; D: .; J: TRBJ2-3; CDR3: CASSRGVSSTDTQYF
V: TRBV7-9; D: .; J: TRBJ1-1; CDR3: CASSLDQGPAFF
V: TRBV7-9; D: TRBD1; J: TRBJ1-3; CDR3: CASSIGTGPGNTIYF
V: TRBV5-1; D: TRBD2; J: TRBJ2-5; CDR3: CASSLALADQETQYF
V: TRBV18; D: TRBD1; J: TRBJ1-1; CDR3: CASSTFRDSGTEAFF
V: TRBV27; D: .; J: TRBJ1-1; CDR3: CASSLQVVVGNTEAFF
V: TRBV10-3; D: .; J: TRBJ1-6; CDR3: CAISESSVWDNSPLHF
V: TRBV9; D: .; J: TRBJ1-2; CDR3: CASSRDRGSSGGYTF
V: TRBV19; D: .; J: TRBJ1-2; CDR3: CASQTGTLTNYGYTF
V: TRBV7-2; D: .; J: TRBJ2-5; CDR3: CASSLNSAGFQETQYF
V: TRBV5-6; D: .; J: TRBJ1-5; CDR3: CASSPSGADQPQHF
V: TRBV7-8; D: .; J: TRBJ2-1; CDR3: CASSLGVTSYNEQFF
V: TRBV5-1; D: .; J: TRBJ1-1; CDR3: CASSLSAGNTEAFF
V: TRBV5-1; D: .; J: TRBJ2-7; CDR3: CASSVVTGSNKQYF
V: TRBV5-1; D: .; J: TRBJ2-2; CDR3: CASSSQGPTGELFF
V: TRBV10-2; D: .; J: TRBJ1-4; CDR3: CASSETGIYEKLFF
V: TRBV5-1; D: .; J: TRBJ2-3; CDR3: CASSLTTDDTQYF
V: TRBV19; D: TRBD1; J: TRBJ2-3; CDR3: CASTQPGQFIDTQYF
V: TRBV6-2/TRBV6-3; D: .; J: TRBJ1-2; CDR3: CASSYGQGLGYTF
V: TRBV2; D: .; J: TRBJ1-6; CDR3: CASRVDSSYNSPLHF
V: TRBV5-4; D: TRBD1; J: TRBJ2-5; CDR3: CASSRDSQETQYF
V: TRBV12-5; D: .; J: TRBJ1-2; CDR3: CASGSATGPNYGYTF
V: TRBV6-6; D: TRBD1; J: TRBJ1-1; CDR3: CASSSKGAHTEAFF
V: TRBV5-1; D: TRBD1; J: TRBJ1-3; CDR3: CASSPEGQGIGNTIYF
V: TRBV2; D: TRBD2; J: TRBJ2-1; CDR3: CASSEAGLAGAEQFF
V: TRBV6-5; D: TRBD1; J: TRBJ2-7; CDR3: CASSPARGQTYEQYF
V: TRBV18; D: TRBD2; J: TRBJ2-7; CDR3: CASSPSSGGTSSYEQYF
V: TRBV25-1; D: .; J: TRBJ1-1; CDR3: CASIQGGADTEAFF
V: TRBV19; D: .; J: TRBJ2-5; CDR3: CASSTLAQGLGGPQETQYF
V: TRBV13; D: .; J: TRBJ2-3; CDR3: CASSLRQGSTDTQYF
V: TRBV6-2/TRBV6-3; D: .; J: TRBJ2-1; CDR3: CASSYVDPSYNEQFF
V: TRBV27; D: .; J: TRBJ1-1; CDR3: CASNPTRSVSNTEAFF